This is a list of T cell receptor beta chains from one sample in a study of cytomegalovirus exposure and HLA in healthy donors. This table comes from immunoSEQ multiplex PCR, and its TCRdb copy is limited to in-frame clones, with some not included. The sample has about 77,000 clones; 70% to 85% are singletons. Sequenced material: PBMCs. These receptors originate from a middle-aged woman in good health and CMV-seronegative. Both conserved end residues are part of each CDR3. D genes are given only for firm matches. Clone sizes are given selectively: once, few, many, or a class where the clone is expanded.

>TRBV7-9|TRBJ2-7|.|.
CASSLDTSQIYEQYF
TGTGCCAGCAGCTTAGACACATCCCAGATCTACGAGCAGTACTTC
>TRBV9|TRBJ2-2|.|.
CASSLGNRANTGELFF
TGTGCCAGCAGCCTAGGGAACAGGGCGAACACCGGGGAGCTGTTTTTT
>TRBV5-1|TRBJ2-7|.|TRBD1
CASSSGTDYEQYF
TGCGCCAGCAGCTCCGGGACAGACTACGAGCAGTACTTC
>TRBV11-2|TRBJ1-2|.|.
CASSLTASNYGYTF
TGTGCCAGCAGTCTAACAGCCTCTAACTATGGCTACACCTTC
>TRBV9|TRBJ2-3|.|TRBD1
CASSVVPTGAITDTQYF
TGTGCCAGCAGCGTAGTCCCGACAGGGGCCATTACAGATACGCAGTATTTT
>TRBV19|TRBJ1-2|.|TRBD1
CASSRDRDDGYTF
TGTGCCAGTAGCCGGGACAGGGATGATGGCTACACCTTC
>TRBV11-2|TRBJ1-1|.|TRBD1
CASSKSGTGNTEAFF
TGTGCCAGCAGCAAATCCGGGACAGGGAACACTGAAGCTTTCTTT
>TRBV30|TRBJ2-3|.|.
CAWSGISTDTRYF
TGTGCCTGGAGTGGGATAAGCACAGATACGCGGTATTTT
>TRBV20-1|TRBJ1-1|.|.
CSARGGVEAFF
TGCAGTGCTAGGGGGGGGGTTGAAGCTTTCTTT
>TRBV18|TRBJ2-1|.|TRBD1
CASSQTGNEQFF
TGTGCCAGCTCACAGACAGGGAATGAGCAGTTCTTC
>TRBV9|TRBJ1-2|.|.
CASSGTTAAYGYTF
TGTGCCAGCAGCGGGACTACAGCTGCCTATGGCTACACCTTC
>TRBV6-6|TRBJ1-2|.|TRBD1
CASRDRGQSYGYTF
TGTGCCAGCAGGGACAGGGGGCAAAGCTATGGCTACACCTTC
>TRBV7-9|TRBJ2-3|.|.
CASSLHQYTQYF
TGTGCCAGCAGCTTGCATCAGTATACGCAGTATTTT
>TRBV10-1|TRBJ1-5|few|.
CASSESGENQPQHF
TGCGCCAGCAGTGAGTCCGGAGAGAATCAGCCCCAGCATTTT
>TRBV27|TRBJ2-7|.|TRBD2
CASSLIGGSSYEQYF
TGTGCCAGCAGTTTAATTGGCGGGAGCTCCTACGAGCAGTACTTC
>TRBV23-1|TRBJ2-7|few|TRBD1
CASSRTGSYEQYF
TGCGCCAGCAGTAGGACAGGCAGCTACGAGCAGTACTTC
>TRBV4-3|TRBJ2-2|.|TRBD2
CASSRRLADRNTGELFF
TGCGCCAGCAGCCGTAGACTAGCGGACAGAAACACCGGGGAGCTGTTTTTT
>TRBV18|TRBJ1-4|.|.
CASSPNSQNEKLFF
TGTGCCAGCTCACCGAACAGTCAGAATGAAAAACTGTTTTTT
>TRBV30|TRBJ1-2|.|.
CAWSEGLSVLLGYTF
TGTGCCTGGAGTGAGGGGTTGAGTGTTCTCCTTGGCTACACCTTC
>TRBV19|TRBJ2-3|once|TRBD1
CASTGTGHDFTDTQYF
TGTGCCAGTACCGGGACAGGGCACGATTTTACAGATACGCAGTATTTT
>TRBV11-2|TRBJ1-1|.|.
CASSLGGNTEAFF
TGTGCCAGCAGCTTGGGGGGGAACACTGAAGCTTTCTTT
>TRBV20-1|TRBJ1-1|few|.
CSASRGTEAFF
TGCAGTGCTAGTCGGGGCACTGAAGCTTTCTTT
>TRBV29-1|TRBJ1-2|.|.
CSVDRQGGYTF
TGCAGCGTTGATCGTCAGGGAGGCTACACCTTC
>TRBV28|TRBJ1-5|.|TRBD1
CASTETGAPSNQPQHF
TGTGCCAGCACCGAGACAGGGGCCCCTTCCAATCAGCCCCAGCATTTT
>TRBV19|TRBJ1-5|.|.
CASSTTGPHPPQHF
TGTGCCAGTAGTACCACAGGGCCCCATCCGCCCCAGCATTTT
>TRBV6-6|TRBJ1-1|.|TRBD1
CASSPKTGANTEAFF
TGTGCCAGCAGCCCAAAGACAGGGGCGAACACTGAAGCTTTCTTT
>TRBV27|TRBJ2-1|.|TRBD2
CASTSYRKAGVSYNEQFF
TGTGCCAGCACAAGCTATAGGAAAGCGGGAGTTTCCTACAATGAGCAGTTCTTC
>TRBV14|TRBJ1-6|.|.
CASSQDWEVRGHF
TGTGCCAGCAGCCAAGATTGGGAGGTTCGGGGGCACTTT